The 10 T cell receptor beta chains given below trace back to one sample, sequenced in a study of blood T cell repertoires in COVID-19. The table came from immunoSEQ multiplex PCR; TCRdb's copy has only in-frame clones and leaves some out. The table includes some 300,000 clones, approximately 90% detected once. What was sequenced was peripheral blood. The receptors here all came from a woman between 50 and 59 years old with COVID-19, enrolled during active disease.

The genes are TRBV20-1 and TRBJ2-7; D may be TRBD1 (6 bases). The germline gives CDR1 DFQATT, CDR2 SNEGSKA (reference sequence). The CDR3 is 13 residues long. Trimming shortened V by 3 bases and J by 5 bases, and 14 bases separated the two germline ends. In DNA form, the CDR3 reads TGCAGTGCTAGTGATGGGGGCCCCCACGAGCAGTACTTC. Translation: CSASDGGPHEQYF.

The chain links TRBV4-2 to TRBJ1-2; D uncertain. Trimming removed 1 base from V and 0 bases from J, with 6 bases in between. The germline CDR1 and CDR2 sequences are LGHNA and YNFKEQ. The CDR3 length is 14 residues. The DNA of the CDR3 is TGTGCCAGCAGCCAAGTTACACCTAACTATGGCTACACCTTC. Its protein product is CASSQVTPNYGYTF.

This chain uses TRBV7-9 with TRBJ1-4, with 8 bases that match TRBD1. The CDR3 sequence is 15 residues long. The germline V gene has CDR1 SEHNR and CDR2 FQNEAQ (reference sequence). The trim removed 5 bases at V and 2 bases at J, leaving 4 bases unmatched. This CDR3 is CASSPGTGTNEKLFF. CDR3 sequence (DNA): TGTGCCAGCAGCCCAGGGACAGGTACTAATGAAAAACTGTTTTTT.

V and J are TRBV29-1 and TRBJ2-7; D unclear. Germline CDR1 and CDR2: SQVTM and ANQGSEA. The V and J ends lost 5 bases and 0 bases respectively, with 5 bases between them. The CDR3 is 11 residues long. The CDR3, as DNA: TGCAGCGTTCGGGTCTCCTACGAGCAGTACTTC. It is translated as CSVRVSYEQYF.

The rearrangement joins TRBV5-1 to TRBJ1-2; TRBD1 agrees at 8 bases. Trimming at V came to 4 bases and at J to 5 bases, leaving 7 bases not matched to a gene. CDR1 is SGHRS, CDR2 YFSETQ, per germline. The CDR3 has 14 residues. CDR3 DNA sequence: TGCGCCAGCAGCCCAGACAGGGGAGGGTATGGCTACACCTTC. Translated: CASSPDRGGYGYTF.

This rearrangement joins TRBV19 to TRBJ2-7; TRBD2 might be the D (7 bases). The CDR3 totals 15 residues. CDR1 LNHDA and CDR2 SQIVND come from the germline V gene (reference sequence). V gave up 5 bases and J gave up 5 bases, with 19 bases separating them. DNA for the CDR3: TGTGCCAGTAGTCCATTTCGGGGGGCGCAAAACGAGCAGTACTTC. Translated: CASSPFRGAQNEQYF. Together with reference TRBV19 and TRBJ2-7, the CDR3 gives the full variable domain: DGGITQSPKYLFRKEGQNVTLSCEQNLNHDAMYWYRQDPGQGLRLIYYSQIVNDFQKGDIAEGYSVSREKKESFPLTVTSAQKNPTAFYLCASSPFRGAQNEQYFGPGTRLTVT.

In this sample, this clone turned up once. This chain uses TRBV3-1 (or the pseudogene TRBV3-2) with TRBJ2-7; TRBD2 agrees at 9 bases. The CDR3 sequence is 17 residues long. Germline-derived CDR1 and CDR2 are LGHDT and YNNKEL (reference sequence). With V trimmed by 0 bases and J by 0 bases, 6 bases remained unmatched. The CDR3 loop reads CASSQDWLAGFSYEQYF. The CDR3 DNA is TGTGCCAGCAGCCAAGATTGGCTAGCGGGGTTCTCCTACGAGCAGTACTTC.

The chain combines TRBV2 with TRBJ1-2, with 7 bases aligning to TRBD1. The CDR3 runs to 15 residues. Trimming at V came to 4 bases and at J to 8 bases, leaving 13 bases not matched to a gene. Germline CDR1 is SNHLY and CDR2 is FYNNEI. The CDR3, as DNA: TGTGCCAGCAGTGGTCAGGGGGAGGCCCTTAGAGGCTACACCTTC. Its protein product is CASSGQGEALRGYTF.

This clone occurred a few times. Additional DNA sequences in this sample encode the identical CDR3. The genes are TRBV7-9 and TRBJ2-7, with TRBD2 matching over 7 bases. V trimming: 1 base; J trimming: 3 bases; junction bases outside the gene matches: 3. This CDR3 has 14 amino acids. Germline V gene sequence: CDR1 SEHNR, CDR2 FQNEAQ (reference sequence). The CDR3 bases are TGTGCCAGCAGCTTAGGGGAGGGGTTCTACGAGCAGTACTTC. Protein: CASSLGEGFYEQYF. Full variable domain (missing parts from reference TRBV7-9 and TRBJ2-7): DTGVSQNPRHKITKRGQNVTFRCDPISEHNRLYWYRQTLGQGPEFLTYFQNEAQLEKSRLLSDRFSAERPKGSFSTLEIQRTEQGDSAMYLCASSLGEGFYEQYFGPGTRLTVT.

V gene TRBV19 combines with J gene TRBJ2-2; 7 nucleotides match TRBD1. CDR1 is LNHDA, CDR2 SQIVND, per germline (reference sequence). This CDR3 comprises 14 residues. The V and J ends lost 6 bases and 5 bases, in that order; junction bases with no gene match: 6. The CDR3 region is CASSNRGGTGELFF. The CDR3 DNA sequence: TGTGCCAGTAGCAACAGGGGCGGGACCGGGGAGCTGTTTTTT.